This TCR beta chain was documented in a study of T-cell reconstitution after alpha-beta-depleted transplantation in children. Unique molecular identifiers were incorporated when the TCRbeta library was constructed. Via MiXCR, TCRdb re-called the PCR reads, giving one row per CDR3 protein. This sample has around 130,000 distinct CDR3 sequences, with 9.7% found just once. This clonotype was detected ten times or more. The sequences come from PBMCs, mostly from graft donor cells, collected 180 days after TCRalphabeta/CD19-depleted stem cell transplant. This receptor was taken from a girl less than two years old who had a stem cell transplant for combined immunodeficiency, so the T cells may come from the graft donor.

The CDR3 sequence: CSAQTGTTDQPQHF. The CDR3 nucleotides read TGCAGTGCTCAAACCGGGACAACGGATCAGCCCCAGCATTTT. The chain is built from TRBV20-1 and TRBJ1-5; D perhaps matches TRBD1 (6 bases). The germline V and J ends were trimmed by 5 bases and 5 bases, with 16 bases remaining between them. Looked up from germline, CDR1 is DFQATT and CDR2 is SNEGSKA (reference sequence). The CDR3 sequence is 14 residues long.